The 12 T cell receptor beta chains listed next were all sequenced from one sample in a study of T cell responses to AZD1222 COVID-19 vaccine. Repertoires were generated with immunoSEQ multiplex PCR, while TCRdb's copy carries only in-frame clones and drops some. This sample carries 120,000 to 150,000 clones, approximately 90% of them seen once, and the ten largest clones take over 3%. Sequencing was performed on peripheral blood, taken 28 days after the second AZD1222 dose. The receptors originated from an adult who received the AZD1222 COVID-19 vaccine.

The chain joins TRBV4-3 to TRBJ2-7, with 7 bases aligning to TRBD1. V dropped 0 bases and J dropped 5; count of bases not matched to a gene: 10. Germline V gene lookup returns CDR1 LGHNA and CDR2 YSLEER. The CDR3 has 16 amino acids. The CDR3: CASSQDLTGAYNEQYF. CDR3 DNA: TGCGCCAGCAGCCAAGACCTTACAGGGGCGTACAACGAGCAGTACTTC.

The V call is TRBV10-3, the J call TRBJ2-2, with 10 nucleotides matching TRBD2. The CDR3 is 16 amino acids. Germline-derived CDR1 and CDR2 are ENHRY and SYGVKD. J gave up 7 bases and V 10 bases, and 15 bases lay outside the gene matches. The CDR3 reads CATREAGGRLDGELFF. CDR3 nucleotide sequence: TGTGCCACACGCGAAGCGGGAGGGCGTCTTGACGGGGAGCTGTTTTTT.

This sequence joins TRBV10-3 and TRBJ2-3; 7 nucleotides agree with TRBD1. The CDR3 spans 15 residues. Germline CDR1 is ENHRY and CDR2 is SYGVKD. The junction had 4 bases not matched to a gene; V was cut back by 0 bases and J by 4 bases. CDR3 sequence reads: CAISESTGKADTQYF. The CDR3 nucleotides read TGTGCCATCAGTGAGTCGACAGGGAAGGCAGATACGCAGTATTTT.

The V call is TRBV25-1, the J call TRBJ1-6; D may be TRBD1 (5 bases). The CDR3 loop spans 13 amino acids. CDR1 MGHDK and CDR2 SYGVNS come from the germline V gene. Trimming pared 6 bases from V and 7 bases from J, leaving 10 bases between. The CDR3 protein is CASRGPANSPLHF. Written as DNA, the CDR3 is TGTGCCAGCAGGGGGCCAGCGAATTCACCCCTCCACTTT.

The chain carries TRBV30 and TRBJ1-3; D possibly corresponds to TRBD1 (6 bases). The V gene lost 0 bases and the J gene lost 1 base, with 10 bases spanning the gap. The CDR3 consists of 15 residues. From germline, CDR1 is GTSNPN and CDR2 SVGIG (reference sequence). The CDR3 region is CAWSVGGASGNTIYF. Written as DNA, the CDR3 is TGTGCCTGGAGTGTAGGGGGAGCTTCTGGAAACACCATATATTTT.

The J gene is TRBJ2-1, the V gene TRBV6-4; D possibly uses TRBD1 or TRBD2 (6 bases each). V shed 0 bases and J shed 9 bases, with 12 bases lying between them. The CDR3 loop spans 14 amino acids. The germline gives CDR1 MRHNA, CDR2 SNTAGT. CDR3: CASSDSRGLGEQFF. The CDR3 DNA is TGTGCCAGCAGTGACTCCCGGGGGCTAGGTGAGCAGTTCTTC.

The chain recombines TRBV24-1 with TRBJ2-7; 7 bases line up with TRBD1. V trimming: 4 bases; J trimming: 3 bases; junction bases outside the gene matches: 5. The CDR3 consists of 14 residues. CDR1 is KGHDR, CDR2 SFDVKD, per germline. The CDR3 protein is CATSEATGSYEQYF. The CDR3 DNA follows: TGTGCCACCAGTGAAGCGACAGGGAGCTACGAGCAGTACTTC.

The V call is TRBV6-6, the J call TRBJ1-3; a weak D match, TRBD1 (6 bases). Germline-derived CDR1 and CDR2 are MNHNY and SVGAGI (reference sequence). V was pared by 6 bases and J by 1 base, with 16 bases between. The CDR3 spans 16 residues. The CDR3 DNA follows: TGTGCCAGCAGGGTCTCAGGGGAAAGGTCTGGAAACACCATATATTTT. This codes for CASRVSGERSGNTIYF.

The sample holds one count of this clone. V and J are TRBV14 and TRBJ1-2; no reliable D call. The CDR3 is 15 amino acids. CDR1 and CDR2 from the germline V gene are SGHDN and FVKESK. V shed 1 base and J shed 8 bases, with 17 bases lying between them. The CDR3: CASSQVVVATGGYTF. The CDR3 region has the DNA TGTGCCAGCAGCCAAGTAGTGGTCGCCACGGGCGGCTACACCTTC.

This clone has a single count. This chain's CDR3 is CASNDSPGGGRTEAFF. The CDR3 DNA reads TGTGCCAGTAACGACTCGCCTGGTGGGGGGCGCACTGAAGCTTTCTTT. The rearrangement links TRBV19 to TRBJ1-1, with TRBD1 as a possible D gene (6 bases). Trimming shortened V by 7 bases and J by 4 bases, and 22 bases separated the two germline ends. The CDR3 is made up of 16 amino acids. Germline V lookup: CDR1 LNHDA, CDR2 SQIVND (reference sequence).

The chain is built from TRBV19 and TRBJ1-2; 8 positions match TRBD1. The length of the CDR3 is 16 residues. Unmatched junction bases numbered 12, after V lost 5 bases and J lost 4 bases. The germline V gene has CDR1 LNHDA and CDR2 SQIVND (reference sequence). DNA of the CDR3: TGTGCCAGTAGTTCCTCTCGGGACAGGTTGGTCTATGGCTACACCTTC. Translating gives CASSSSRDRLVYGYTF.

The chain couples TRBV19 to TRBJ1-1, with TRBD1 as a possible D gene (5 bases). This CDR3 spans 16 amino acids. The germline V gene has CDR1 LNHDA and CDR2 SQIVND (reference sequence). The V and J ends lost 4 bases and 4 bases respectively, with 19 bases between them. The CDR3 here is CASSRETSGWATEAFF. The CDR3 DNA is TGTGCCAGTAGTAGGGAGACATCAGGGTGGGCCACTGAAGCTTTCTTT.